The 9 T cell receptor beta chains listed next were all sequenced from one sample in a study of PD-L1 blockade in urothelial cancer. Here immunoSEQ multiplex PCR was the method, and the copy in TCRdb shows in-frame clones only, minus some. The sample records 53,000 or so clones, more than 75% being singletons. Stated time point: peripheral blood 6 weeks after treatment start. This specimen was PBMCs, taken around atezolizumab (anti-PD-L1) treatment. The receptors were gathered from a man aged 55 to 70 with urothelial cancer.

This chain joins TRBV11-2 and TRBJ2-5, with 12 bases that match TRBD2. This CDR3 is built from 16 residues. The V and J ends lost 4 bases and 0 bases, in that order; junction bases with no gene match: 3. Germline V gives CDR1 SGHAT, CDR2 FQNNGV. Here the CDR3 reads CASSSGLAGYQETQYF. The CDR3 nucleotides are TGTGCCAGCAGCTCCGGACTAGCGGGGTACCAAGAGACCCAGTACTTC.

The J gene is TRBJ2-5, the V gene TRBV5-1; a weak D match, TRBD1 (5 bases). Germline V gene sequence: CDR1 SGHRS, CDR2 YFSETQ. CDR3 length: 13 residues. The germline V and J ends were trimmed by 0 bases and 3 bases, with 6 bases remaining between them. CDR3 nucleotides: TGCGCCAGCAGCTTGGCCAGGGAAGAGACCCAGTACTTC. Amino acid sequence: CASSLAREETQYF. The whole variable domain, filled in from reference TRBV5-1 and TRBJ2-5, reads KAGVTQTPRYLIKTRGQQVTLSCSPISGHRSVSWYQQTPGQGLQFLFEYFSETQRNKGNFPGRFSGRQFSNSRSEMNVSTLELGDSALYLCASSLAREETQYFGPGTRLLVL.

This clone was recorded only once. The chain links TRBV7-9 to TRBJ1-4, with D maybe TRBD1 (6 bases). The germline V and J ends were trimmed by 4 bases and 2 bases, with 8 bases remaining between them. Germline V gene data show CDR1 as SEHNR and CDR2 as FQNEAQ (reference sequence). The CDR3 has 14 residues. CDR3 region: CASSSRGTNEKLFF. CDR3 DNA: TGTGCCAGCAGCTCGAGGGGGACTAATGAAAAACTGTTTTTT.

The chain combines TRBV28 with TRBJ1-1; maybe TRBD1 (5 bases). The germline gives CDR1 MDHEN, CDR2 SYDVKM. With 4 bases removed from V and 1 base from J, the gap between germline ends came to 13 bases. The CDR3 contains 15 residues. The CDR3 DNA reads TGTGCCAGCAGTTGGGGAGGGGCCGGGAACACTGAAGCTTTCTTT. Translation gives CASSWGGAGNTEAFF.

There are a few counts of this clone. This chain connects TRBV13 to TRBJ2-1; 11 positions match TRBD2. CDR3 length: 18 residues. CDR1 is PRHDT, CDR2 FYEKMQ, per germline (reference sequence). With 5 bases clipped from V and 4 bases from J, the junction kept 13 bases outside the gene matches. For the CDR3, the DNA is TGTGCCAGCAGCCCTTACGCCTCAAGACTAGCGGGGTACAATGAGCAGTTCTTC. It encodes CASSPYASRLAGYNEQFF.

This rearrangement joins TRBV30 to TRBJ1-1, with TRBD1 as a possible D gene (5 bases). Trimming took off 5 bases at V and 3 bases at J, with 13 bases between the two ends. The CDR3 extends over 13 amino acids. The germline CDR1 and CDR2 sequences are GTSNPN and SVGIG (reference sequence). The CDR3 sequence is CAWAPGGDTEAFF. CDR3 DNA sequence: TGTGCCTGGGCCCCGGGGGGAGACACTGAAGCTTTCTTT.

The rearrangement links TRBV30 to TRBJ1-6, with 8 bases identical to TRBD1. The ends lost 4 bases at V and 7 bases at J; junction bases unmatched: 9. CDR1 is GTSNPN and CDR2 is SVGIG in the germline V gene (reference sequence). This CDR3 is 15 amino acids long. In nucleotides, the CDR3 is TGTGCCTGGACCCGGGCAGGGGGCAGAAATTCACCCCTCCACTTT. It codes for CAWTRAGGRNSPLHF.

The CDR3 coding sequence is TGTGCCAGCAGCAAACAGGGGGATCACTACGAGCAGTACTTC. Translated: CASSKQGDHYEQYF. This rearrangement joins TRBV4-2 to TRBJ2-7, with TRBD1 matching over 8 bases. The trim removed 5 bases at V and 3 bases at J, leaving 6 bases unmatched. Germline assignment: CDR1 LGHNA and CDR2 YNFKEQ. This CDR3 region has 14 residues.

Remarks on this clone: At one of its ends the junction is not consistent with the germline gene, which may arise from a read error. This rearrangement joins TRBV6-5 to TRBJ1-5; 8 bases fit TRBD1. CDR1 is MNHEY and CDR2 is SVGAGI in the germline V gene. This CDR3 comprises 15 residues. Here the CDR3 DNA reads TGTGCCAGCAGTTATGGCCCAGGGGGCAATCAGCCCCAACATTTT. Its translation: CASSYGPGGNQPQHF.